This T cell receptor (beta chain) was observed in a study of identical twins. Study results and limitations: Beta clonotypes that were abundant in cord blood contained fewer insertions, a pattern absent from memory repertoires. Shared out-of-frame alpha sequences (those common to twins) showed excess low generation probability.

TCRdb re-called the 5' RACE reads with MiXCR, one entry per CDR3 protein. The sample holds about 520,000 distinct CDR3 sequences, roughly a fifth seen once. Comment on this clonotype: Its antigen is not identified.

V lost 1 base and J 6 bases, leaving 27 bases between the germline ends. Looked up from germline, CDR1 is SGHVS and CDR2 is FNYEAQ. The CDR3 spans 19 residues. The same data also contributed to another study, on T cells expressing NK-cell markers. That source notes: A range of about 1.0-8% of CD8+ T cells consisted of dominant NKG2C+ clonotypes in several donors.

The rearrangement joins TRBV7-6 to TRBJ1-2; maybe TRBD1 (5 bases). Sequences were obtained from CD4+ T cells sorted from blood. This TCR came from a woman aged 18 to 35 in good health. CDR3 residues: CASSLVPPRGLAGLNGYTF. CDR3 DNA: TGTGCCAGCAGCTTAGTCCCTCCCCGAGGATTGGCAGGGCTTAATGGCTACACCTTC. Looking up the rest from reference TRBV7-6 and TRBJ1-2 gives the full variable domain: GAGVSQSPRYKVTKRGQDVALRCDPISGHVSLYWYRQALGQGPEFLTYFNYEAQQDKSGLPNDRFSAERPEGSISTLTIQRTEQRDSAMYRCASSLVPPRGLAGLNGYTFGSGTRLTVV.